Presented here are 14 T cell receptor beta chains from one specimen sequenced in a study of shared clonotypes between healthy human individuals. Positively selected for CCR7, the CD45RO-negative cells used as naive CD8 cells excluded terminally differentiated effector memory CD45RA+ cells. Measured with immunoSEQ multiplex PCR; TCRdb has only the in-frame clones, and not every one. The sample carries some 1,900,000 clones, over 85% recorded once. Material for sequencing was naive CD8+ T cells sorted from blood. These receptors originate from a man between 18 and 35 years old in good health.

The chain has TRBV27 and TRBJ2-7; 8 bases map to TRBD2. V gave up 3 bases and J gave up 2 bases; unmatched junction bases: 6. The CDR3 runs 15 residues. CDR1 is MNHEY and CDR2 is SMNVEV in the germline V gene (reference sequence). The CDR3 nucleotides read TGTGCCAGCAGTTTCCCCGGGAGGGCGACCTACGAGCAGTACTTC. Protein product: CASSFPGRATYEQYF.

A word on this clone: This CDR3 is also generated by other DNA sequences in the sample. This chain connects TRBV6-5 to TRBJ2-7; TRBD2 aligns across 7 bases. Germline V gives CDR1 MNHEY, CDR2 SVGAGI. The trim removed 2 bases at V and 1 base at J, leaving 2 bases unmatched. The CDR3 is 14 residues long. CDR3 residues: CASSYGGGSYEQYF. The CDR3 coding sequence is TGTGCCAGCAGTTACGGGGGGGGATCCTACGAGCAGTACTTC.

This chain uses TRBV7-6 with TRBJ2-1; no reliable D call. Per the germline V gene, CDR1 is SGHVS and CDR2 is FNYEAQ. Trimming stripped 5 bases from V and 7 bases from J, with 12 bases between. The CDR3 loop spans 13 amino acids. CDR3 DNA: TGTGCCAGCAGCCTCGATCAAACTAATGAGCAGTTCTTC. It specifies CASSLDQTNEQFF.

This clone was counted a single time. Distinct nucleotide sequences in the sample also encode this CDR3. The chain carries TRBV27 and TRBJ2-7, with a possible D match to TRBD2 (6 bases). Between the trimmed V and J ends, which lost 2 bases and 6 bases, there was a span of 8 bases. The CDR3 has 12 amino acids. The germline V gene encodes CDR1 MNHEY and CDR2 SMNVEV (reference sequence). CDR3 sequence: CASSLGGGEQYF. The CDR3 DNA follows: TGTGCCAGCAGTTTAGGGGGAGGCGAGCAGTACTTC.

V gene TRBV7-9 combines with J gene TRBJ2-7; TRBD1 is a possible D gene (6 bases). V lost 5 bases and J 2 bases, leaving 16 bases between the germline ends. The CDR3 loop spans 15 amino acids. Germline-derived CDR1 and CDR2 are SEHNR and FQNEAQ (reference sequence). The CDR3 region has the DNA TGTGCCAGCAGCCCCGCCGACAGGTCAACCTACGAGCAGTACTTC. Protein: CASSPADRSTYEQYF.

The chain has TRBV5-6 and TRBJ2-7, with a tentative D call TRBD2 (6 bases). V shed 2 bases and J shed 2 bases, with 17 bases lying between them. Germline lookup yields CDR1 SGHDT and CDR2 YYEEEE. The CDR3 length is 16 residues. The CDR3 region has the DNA TGTGCCAGCAGCTTCCAGGGCGGGGTTATCCCCTACGAGCAGTACTTC. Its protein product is CASSFQGGVIPYEQYF.

The CDR3 bases are TGTGCCAGCAGCTTAGATTTAGCGAGTGGGGATTCCTACAATGAGCAGTTCTTC. It translates to CASSLDLASGDSYNEQFF. The chain joins TRBV11-2 to TRBJ2-1; a weak D match, TRBD2 (5 bases). V shed 0 bases and J shed 1 base, with 16 bases lying between them. This CDR3 contains 18 residues. Germline loops: CDR1 SGHAT, CDR2 FQNNGV. Full variable domain (rest looked up from reference TRBV11-2 and TRBJ2-1): EAGVAQSPRYKIIEKRQSVAFWCNPISGHATLYWYQQILGQGPKLLIQFQNNGVVDDSQLPKDRFSAERLKGVDSTLKIQPAKLEDSAVYLCASSLDLASGDSYNEQFFGPGTRLTVL.

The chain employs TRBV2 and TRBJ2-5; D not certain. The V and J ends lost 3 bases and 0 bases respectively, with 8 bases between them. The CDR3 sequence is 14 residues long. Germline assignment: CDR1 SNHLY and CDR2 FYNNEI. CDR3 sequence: CASSDLGNQETQYF. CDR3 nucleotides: TGTGCCAGCAGTGATTTGGGGAACCAAGAGACCCAGTACTTC.

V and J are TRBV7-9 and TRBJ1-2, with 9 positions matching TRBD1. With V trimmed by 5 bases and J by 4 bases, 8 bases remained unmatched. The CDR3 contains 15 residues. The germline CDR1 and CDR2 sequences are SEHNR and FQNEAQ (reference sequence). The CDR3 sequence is CASSPTDRGIYGYTF. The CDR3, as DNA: TGTGCCAGCAGCCCGACGGACAGGGGAATCTATGGCTACACCTTC.

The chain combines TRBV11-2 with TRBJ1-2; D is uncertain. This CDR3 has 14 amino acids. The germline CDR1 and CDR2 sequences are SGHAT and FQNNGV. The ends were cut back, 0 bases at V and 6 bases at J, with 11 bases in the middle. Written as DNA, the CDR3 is TGTGCCAGCAGCTTAGACGGCCAGGAGAATGGCTACACCTTC. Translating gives CASSLDGQENGYTF.

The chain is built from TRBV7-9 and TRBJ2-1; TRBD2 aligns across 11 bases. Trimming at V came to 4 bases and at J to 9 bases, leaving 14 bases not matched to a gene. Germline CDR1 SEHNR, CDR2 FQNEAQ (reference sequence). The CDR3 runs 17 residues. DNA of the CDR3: TGTGCCAGCAGCTCTAGTACCTTAGCGGGAGGGTTAGTTGAGCAGTTCTTC. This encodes CASSSSTLAGGLVEQFF.

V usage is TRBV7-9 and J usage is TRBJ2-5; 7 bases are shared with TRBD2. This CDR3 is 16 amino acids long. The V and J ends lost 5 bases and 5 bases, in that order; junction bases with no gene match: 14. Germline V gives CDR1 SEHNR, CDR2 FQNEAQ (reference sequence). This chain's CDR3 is CASSRTLAAPGETQYF. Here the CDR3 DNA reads TGTGCCAGCAGCAGAACCCTAGCGGCCCCCGGTGAGACCCAGTACTTC.

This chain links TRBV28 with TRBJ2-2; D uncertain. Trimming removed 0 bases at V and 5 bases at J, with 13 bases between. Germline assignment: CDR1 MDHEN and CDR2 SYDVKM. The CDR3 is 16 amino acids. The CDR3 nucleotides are TGTGCCAGCAGTTTATGGGGGAAAAGAATAACCGGGGAGCTGTTTTTT. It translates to CASSLWGKRITGELFF.

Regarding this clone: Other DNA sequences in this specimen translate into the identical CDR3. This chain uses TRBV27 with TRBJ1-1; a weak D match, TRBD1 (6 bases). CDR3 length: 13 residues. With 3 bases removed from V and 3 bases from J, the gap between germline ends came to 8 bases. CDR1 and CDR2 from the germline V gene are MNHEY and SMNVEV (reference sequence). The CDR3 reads CASSLQGYTEAFF. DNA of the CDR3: TGTGCCAGCAGTTTGCAGGGGTACACTGAAGCTTTCTTT.